This T cell receptor (beta chain) derives from a study of T cell repertoires in cytomegalovirus infection. Overall study results and limits: Carriers of CMV and the relevant HLA type were discriminated by public TCR beta frequency. Dominating the ex vivo response were TCR beta clonotypes that were CMV-specific and HLA-C-restricted.

In regard to this clonotype: Its specificity is unknown.

Per germline, CDR1 SGHAT and CDR2 FQNNGV. CDR3 size: 14 residues. Trimming removed 5 bases from V and 3 bases from J, with 13 bases in between. A single record per CDR3 protein comes from TCRdb applying MiXCR to the reads. The repertoire consists of approximately 910,000 distinct CDR3 sequences, with around 29% occurring once and the leading ten covering over 12%. Sequenced here: cultured CD8+ T cells from PBMCs, sampled from culture after CMV antigen stimulation. The receptor was derived from a human donor in good health (CMV status not recorded). Some clones in this sample may be carry-over from other donors' samples. J is TRBJ2-5 and V is TRBV11-2; D remains unclear. The CDR3 sequence: CASSLNWSKETQYF. In nucleotides, the CDR3 is TGTGCCAGCAGCCTTAACTGGAGTAAAGAGACCCAGTACTTC.